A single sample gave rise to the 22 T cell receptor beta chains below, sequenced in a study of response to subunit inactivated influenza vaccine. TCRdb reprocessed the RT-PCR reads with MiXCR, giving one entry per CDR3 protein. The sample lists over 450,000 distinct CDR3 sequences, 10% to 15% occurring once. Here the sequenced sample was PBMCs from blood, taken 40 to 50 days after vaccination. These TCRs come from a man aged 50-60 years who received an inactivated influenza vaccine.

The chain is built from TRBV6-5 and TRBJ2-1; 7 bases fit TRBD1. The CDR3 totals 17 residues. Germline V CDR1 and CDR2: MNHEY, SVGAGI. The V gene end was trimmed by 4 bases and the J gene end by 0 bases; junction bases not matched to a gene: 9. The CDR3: CASSSGRGQSSYNEQFF. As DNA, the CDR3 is TGTGCCAGCAGTTCTGGCCGGGGACAGAGCTCCTACAATGAGCAGTTCTTC.

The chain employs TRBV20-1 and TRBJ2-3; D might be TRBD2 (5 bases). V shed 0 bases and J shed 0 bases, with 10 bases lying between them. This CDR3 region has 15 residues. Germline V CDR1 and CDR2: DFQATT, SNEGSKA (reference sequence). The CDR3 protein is CSARDGRGSTDTQYF. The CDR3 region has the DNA TGCAGTGCTAGAGATGGGAGAGGGAGCACAGATACGCAGTATTTT.

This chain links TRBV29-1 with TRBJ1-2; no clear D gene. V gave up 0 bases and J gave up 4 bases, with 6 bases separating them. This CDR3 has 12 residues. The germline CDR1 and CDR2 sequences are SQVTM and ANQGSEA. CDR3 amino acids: CSVEDGSYGYTF. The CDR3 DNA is TGCAGCGTTGAAGACGGCAGCTATGGCTACACCTTC.

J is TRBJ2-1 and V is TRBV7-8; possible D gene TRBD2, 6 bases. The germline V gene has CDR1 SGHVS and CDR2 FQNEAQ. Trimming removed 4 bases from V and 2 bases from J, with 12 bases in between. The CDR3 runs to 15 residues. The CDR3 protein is CASSSRTTTYNEQFF. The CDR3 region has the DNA TGTGCCAGCAGCTCCAGGACTACTACCTACAATGAGCAGTTCTTC. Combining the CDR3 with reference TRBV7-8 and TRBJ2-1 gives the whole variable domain GAGVSQSPRYKVAKRGQDVALRCDPISGHVSLFWYQQALGQGPEFLTYFQNEAQLDKSGLPSDRFFAERPEGSVSTLKIQRTQQEDSAVYLCASSSRTTTYNEQFFGPGTRLTVL.

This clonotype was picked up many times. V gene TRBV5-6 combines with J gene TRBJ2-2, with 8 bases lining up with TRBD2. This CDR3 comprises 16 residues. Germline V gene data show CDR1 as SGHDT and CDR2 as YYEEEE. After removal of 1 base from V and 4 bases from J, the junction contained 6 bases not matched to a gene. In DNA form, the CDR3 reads TGTGCCAGCAGCTTGTTAGTAGCGGGGTTCACCGGGGAGCTGTTTTTT. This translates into CASSLLVAGFTGELFF.

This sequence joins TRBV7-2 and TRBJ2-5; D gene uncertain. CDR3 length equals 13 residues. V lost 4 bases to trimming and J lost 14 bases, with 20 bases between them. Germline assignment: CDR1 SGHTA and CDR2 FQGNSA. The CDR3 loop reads CASSSSRTATSYF. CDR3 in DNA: TGTGCCAGCAGCTCTTCGAGGACGGCGACCTCCTACTTC.

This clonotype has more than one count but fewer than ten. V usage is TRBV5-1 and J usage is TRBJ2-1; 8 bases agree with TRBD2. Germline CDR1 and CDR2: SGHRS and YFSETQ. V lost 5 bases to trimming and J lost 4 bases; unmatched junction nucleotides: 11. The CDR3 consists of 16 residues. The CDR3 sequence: CASRPEAGVVYNEQFF. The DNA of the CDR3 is TGCGCCAGCAGACCCGAAGCGGGAGTAGTATACAATGAGCAGTTCTTC.

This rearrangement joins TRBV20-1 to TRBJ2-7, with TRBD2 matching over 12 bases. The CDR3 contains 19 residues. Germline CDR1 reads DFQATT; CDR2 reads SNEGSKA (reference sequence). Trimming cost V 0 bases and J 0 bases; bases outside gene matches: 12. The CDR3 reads CSARDATSGSRLRSYEQYF. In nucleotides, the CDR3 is TGCAGTGCTAGAGACGCGACTAGCGGGAGTCGCTTACGCTCCTACGAGCAGTACTTC.

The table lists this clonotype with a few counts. The CDR3 region is CASRRSGSSTDTQYF. CDR3 nucleotide sequence: TGTGCCAGCAGGCGTAGCGGGTCTAGCACAGATACGCAGTATTTT. The chain carries TRBV12-3 or TRBV12-4 and TRBJ2-3; 7 bases match TRBD2. CDR3 length: 15 amino acids. Losses at the gene ends were 6 bases for V and 0 bases for J; bases not matched to a gene: 6.

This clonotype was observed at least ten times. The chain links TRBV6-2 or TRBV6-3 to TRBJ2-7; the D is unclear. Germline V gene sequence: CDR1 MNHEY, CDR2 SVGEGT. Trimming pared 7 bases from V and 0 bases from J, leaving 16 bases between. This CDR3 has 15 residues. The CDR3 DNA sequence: TGTGCCAGCACCGACTCCTTACCTAGCTCCTACGAGCAGTACTTC. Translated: CASTDSLPSSYEQYF.

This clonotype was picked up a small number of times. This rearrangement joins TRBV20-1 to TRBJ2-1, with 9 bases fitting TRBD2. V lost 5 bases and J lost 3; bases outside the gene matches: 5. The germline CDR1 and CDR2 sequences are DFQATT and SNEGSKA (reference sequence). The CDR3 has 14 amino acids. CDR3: CSAWTSANYNEQFF. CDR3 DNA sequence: TGCAGTGCTTGGACTAGCGCTAACTACAATGAGCAGTTCTTC.

The CDR3 sequence: CATSRNTGGSTGELFF. The CDR3 DNA reads TGTGCCACCAGCAGGAACACAGGGGGATCCACCGGGGAGCTGTTTTTT. The V gene is TRBV15, the J gene TRBJ2-2, with 8 bases matching TRBD1. V lost 3 bases, J lost 4 bases, and 7 bases stayed unmatched. CDR1 is LNHNV, CDR2 YYDKDF, per germline (reference sequence). The CDR3 length is 16 residues.

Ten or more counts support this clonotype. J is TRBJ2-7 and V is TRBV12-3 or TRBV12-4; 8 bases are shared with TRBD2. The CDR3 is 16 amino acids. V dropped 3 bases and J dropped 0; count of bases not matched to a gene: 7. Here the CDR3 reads CASSFSRGRSSYEQYF. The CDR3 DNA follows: TGTGCCAGCAGTTTTTCCCGCGGGAGGTCCTCCTACGAGCAGTACTTC.

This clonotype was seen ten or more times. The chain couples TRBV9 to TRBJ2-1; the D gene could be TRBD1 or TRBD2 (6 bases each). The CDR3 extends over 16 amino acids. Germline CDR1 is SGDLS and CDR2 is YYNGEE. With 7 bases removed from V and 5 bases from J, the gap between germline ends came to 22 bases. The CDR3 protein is CASSIGGQGSNNEQFF. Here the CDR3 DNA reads TGTGCCAGCTCGATCGGAGGGCAGGGGTCGAACAATGAGCAGTTCTTC.

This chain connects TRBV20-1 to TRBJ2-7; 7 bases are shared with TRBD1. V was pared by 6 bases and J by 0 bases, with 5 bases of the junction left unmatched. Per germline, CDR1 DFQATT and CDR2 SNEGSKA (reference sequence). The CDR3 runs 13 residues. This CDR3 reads CSATGTASYEQYF. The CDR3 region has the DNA TGCAGTGCCACCGGGACAGCCTCCTACGAGCAGTACTTC.

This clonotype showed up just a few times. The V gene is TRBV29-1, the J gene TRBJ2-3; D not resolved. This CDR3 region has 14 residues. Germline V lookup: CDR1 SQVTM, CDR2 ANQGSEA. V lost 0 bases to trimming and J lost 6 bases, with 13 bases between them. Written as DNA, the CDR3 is TGCAGCGTTGAAGATCTCGGCCCCACCGATACGCAGTATTTT. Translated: CSVEDLGPTDTQYF.

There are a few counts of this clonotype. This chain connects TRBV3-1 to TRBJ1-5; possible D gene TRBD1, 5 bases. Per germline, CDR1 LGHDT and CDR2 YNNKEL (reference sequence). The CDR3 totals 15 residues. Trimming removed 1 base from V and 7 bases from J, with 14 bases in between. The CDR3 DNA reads TGTGCCAGCAGCCAAGCTGGGGGATATGGGCAGCCCCAGCATTTT. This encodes CASSQAGGYGQPQHF.

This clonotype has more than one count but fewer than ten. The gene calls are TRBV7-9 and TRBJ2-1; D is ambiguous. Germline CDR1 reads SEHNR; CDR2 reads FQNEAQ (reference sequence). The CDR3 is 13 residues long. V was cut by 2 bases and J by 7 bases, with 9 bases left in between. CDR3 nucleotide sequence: TGTGCCAGCAGCTTACCCATGGTAAATGAGCAGTTCTTC. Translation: CASSLPMVNEQFF.

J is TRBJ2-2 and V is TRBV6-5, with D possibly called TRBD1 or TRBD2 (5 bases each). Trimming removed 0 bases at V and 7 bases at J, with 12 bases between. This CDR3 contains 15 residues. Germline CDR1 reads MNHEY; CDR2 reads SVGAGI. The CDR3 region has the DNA TGTGCCAGCAGTTACTCGATGAAGGGGAGCGGGGAGCTGTTTTTT. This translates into CASSYSMKGSGELFF.

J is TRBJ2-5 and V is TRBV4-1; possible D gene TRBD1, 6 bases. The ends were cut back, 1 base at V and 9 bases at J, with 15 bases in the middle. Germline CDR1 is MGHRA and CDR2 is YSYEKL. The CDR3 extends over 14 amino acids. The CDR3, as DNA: TGCGCCAGCAGCCAAGTCAGGGGCCAAATGTCCCAGTACTTC. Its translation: CASSQVRGQMSQYF.

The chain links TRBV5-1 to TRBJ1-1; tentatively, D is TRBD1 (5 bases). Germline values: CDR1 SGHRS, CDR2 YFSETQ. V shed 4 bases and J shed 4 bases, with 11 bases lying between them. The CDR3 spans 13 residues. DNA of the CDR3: TGCGCCAGCAGCACAGGCCGGAGCACTGAAGCTTTCTTT. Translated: CASSTGRSTEAFF. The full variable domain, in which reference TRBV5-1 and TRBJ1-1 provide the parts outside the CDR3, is KAGVTQTPRYLIKTRGQQVTLSCSPISGHRSVSWYQQTPGQGLQFLFEYFSETQRNKGNFPGRFSGRQFSNSRSEMNVSTLELGDSALYLCASSTGRSTEAFFGQGTRLTVV.

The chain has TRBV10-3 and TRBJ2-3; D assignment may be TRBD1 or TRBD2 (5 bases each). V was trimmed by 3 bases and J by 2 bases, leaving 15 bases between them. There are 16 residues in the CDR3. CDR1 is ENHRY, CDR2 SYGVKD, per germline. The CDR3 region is CAISDPRRDATDTQYF. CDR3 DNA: TGTGCCATCAGTGATCCCCGACGGGACGCCACAGATACGCAGTATTTT.